This T cell receptor beta chain was captured in a study of lymphopenia after photon versus proton radiotherapy. As for this clone: Its antigen is unknown.

The study, taken as a whole, reports: After lymphocyte nadir, photon-treated repertoires showed oligoclonal expansion, especially CD8+ Temra. Post-nadir TCR diversity decline inversely tracked overall survival among those who died. Relative stability marked proton patients; photon patients lost diversity and naive cells. Better survival with proton therapy was suggested as possible, not demonstrated.

V lost 2 bases, J lost 6 bases, and 8 bases stayed unmatched. Germline V lookup: CDR1 SEHNR, CDR2 FQNEAQ (reference sequence). The CDR3 sequence is 16 residues long. Produced via immunoSEQ multiplex PCR; TCRdb's table is partial and in-frame only. The sample includes some 27,000 clones, 65% to 85% of them seen just once. The TCR originated in a man between 45 and 60 years old with gastric cancer. V and J are TRBV7-9 and TRBJ2-1; 9 bases are shared with TRBD1. The sample here was peripheral blood, taken from a patient treated with photon-based radiotherapy. The CDR3 coding sequence is TGTGCCAGCAGCTTATGGGACAGGGCAATCGGCAATGAGCAGTTCTTC. It codes for CASSLWDRAIGNEQFF.